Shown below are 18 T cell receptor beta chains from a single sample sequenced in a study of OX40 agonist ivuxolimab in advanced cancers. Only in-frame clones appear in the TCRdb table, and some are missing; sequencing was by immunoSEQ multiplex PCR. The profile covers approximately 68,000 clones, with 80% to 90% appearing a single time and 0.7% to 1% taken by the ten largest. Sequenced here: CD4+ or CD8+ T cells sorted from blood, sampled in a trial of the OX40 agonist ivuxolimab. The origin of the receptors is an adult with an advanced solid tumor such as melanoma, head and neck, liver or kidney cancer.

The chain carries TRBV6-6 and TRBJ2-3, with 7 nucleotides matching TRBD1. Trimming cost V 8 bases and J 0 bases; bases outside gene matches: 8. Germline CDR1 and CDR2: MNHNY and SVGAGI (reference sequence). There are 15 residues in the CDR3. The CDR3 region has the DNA TGTGCCAGCCGGGACAGCTCCTCTAGCACAGATACGCAGTATTTT. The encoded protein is CASRDSSSSTDTQYF.

The CDR3 coding sequence is TGTGCCAGCTCACCCCCGGGTACCCTACCCACCGGGGAGCTGTTTTTT. Protein product: CASSPPGTLPTGELFF. V and J are TRBV18 and TRBJ2-2; D remains ambiguous. V gave up 3 bases and J gave up 4 bases, with 15 bases separating them. The CDR3 loop spans 16 amino acids. CDR1 is KGHSH and CDR2 is LQKENI in the germline V gene.

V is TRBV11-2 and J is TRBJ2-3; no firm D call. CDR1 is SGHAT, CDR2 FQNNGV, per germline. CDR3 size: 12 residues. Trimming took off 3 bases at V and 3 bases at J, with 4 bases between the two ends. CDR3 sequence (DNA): TGTGCCAGCAGCTTGAGGACAGATACGCAGTATTTT. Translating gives CASSLRTDTQYF.

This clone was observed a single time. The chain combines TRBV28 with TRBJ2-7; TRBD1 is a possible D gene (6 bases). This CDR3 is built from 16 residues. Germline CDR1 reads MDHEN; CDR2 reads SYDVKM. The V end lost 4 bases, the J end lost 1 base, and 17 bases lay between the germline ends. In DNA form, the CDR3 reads TGTGCCAGCAGTTCTAGGGGGTCGGGGTTTTCCTACGAGCAGTACTTC. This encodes CASSSRGSGFSYEQYF.

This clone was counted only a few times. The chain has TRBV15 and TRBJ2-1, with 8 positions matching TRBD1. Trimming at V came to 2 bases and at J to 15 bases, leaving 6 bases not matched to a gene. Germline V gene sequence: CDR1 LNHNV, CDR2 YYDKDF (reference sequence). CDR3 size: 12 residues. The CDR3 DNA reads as TGTGCCACCAGCAGACCCTCTGGACAGGGGTTCTTC. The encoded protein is CATSRPSGQGFF.

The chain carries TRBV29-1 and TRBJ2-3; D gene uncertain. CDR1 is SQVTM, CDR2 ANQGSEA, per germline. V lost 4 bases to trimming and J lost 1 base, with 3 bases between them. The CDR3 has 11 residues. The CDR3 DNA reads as TGCAGCGTTGGGGGCACAGATACGCAGTATTTT. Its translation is CSVGGTDTQYF.

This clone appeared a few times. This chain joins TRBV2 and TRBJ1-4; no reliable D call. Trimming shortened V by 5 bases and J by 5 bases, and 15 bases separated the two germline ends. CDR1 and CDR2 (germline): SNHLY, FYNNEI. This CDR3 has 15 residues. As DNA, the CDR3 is TGTGCCAGCAGTCTACCGTCATATTTAAATGAAAAACTGTTTTTT. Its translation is CASSLPSYLNEKLFF. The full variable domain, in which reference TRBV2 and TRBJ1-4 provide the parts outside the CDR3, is EPEVTQTPSHQVTQMGQEVILRCVPISNHLYFYWYRQILGQKVEFLVSFYNNEISEKSEIFDDQFSVERPDGSNFTLKIRSTKLEDSAMYFCASSLPSYLNEKLFFGSGTQLSVL.

Here the CDR3 reads CASSQVVLGQTYNEQFF. DNA for the CDR3: TGCGCCAGCAGCCAAGTTGTTTTAGGACAGACCTACAATGAGCAGTTCTTC. The chain carries TRBV4-1 and TRBJ2-1, with D possibly TRBD1 on 6 matching bases. V lost 1 base, J lost 2 bases, and 15 bases lay in between. This CDR3 is built from 17 residues. CDR1 is MGHRA, CDR2 YSYEKL, per germline.

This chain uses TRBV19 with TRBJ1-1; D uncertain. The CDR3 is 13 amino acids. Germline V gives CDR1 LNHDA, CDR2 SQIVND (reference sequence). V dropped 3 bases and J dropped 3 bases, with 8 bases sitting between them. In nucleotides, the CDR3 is TGTGCCAGTAGTATTTCGGTTGACACTGAAGCTTTCTTT. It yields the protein CASSISVDTEAFF.

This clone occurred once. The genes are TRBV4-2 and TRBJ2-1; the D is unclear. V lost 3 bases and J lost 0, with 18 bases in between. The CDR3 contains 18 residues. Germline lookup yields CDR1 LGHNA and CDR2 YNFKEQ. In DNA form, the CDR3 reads TGTGCCAGCAGCCATAAATTAGGTTTTCTTGGCTCCTACAATGAGCAGTTCTTC. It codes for CASSHKLGFLGSYNEQFF.

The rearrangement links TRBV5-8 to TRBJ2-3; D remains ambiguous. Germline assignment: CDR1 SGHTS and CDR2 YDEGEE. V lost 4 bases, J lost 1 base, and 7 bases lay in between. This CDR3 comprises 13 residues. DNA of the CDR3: TGTGCCAGCAGCGCCCGGGGCACAGATACGCAGTATTTT. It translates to CASSARGTDTQYF.

The CDR3 nucleotides are TGCGCCAGGAGGAAAGGGGGGGTTCTCAGGGAGCTCTTTAGCAATCAGCCCCAGCATTTT. Amino acids: CARRKGGVLRELFSNQPQHF. This sequence joins TRBV10-1 and TRBJ1-5; TRBD1 is a possible D gene (6 bases). This CDR3 has 20 amino acids. Per the germline V gene, CDR1 is WNHNN and CDR2 is SYGVQD (reference sequence). The V end was cut by 9 bases, the J end by 0 bases, with 30 bases between.

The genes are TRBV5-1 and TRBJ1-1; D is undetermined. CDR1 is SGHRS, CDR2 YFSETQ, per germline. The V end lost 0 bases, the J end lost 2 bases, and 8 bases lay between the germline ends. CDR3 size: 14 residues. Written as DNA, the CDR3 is TGCGCCAGCAGCTTGGTATCTGTAAACACTGAAGCTTTCTTT. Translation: CASSLVSVNTEAFF. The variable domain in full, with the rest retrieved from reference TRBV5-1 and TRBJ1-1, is KAGVTQTPRYLIKTRGQQVTLSCSPISGHRSVSWYQQTPGQGLQFLFEYFSETQRNKGNFPGRFSGRQFSNSRSEMNVSTLELGDSALYLCASSLVSVNTEAFFGQGTRLTVV.

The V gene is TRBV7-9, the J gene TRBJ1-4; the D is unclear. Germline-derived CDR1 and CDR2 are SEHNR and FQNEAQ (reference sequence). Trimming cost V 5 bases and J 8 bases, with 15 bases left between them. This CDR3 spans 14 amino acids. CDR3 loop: CASSRAQKEEKLFF. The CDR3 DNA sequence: TGTGCCAGCAGCCGGGCCCAAAAGGAGGAAAAACTGTTTTTT.

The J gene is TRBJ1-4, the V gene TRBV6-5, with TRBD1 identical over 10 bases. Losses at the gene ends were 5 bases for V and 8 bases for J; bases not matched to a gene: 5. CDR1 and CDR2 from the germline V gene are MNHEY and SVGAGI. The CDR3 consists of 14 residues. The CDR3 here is CASSRGTGDEKLFF. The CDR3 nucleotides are TGTGCCAGCAGTCGCGGGACAGGGGACGAAAAACTGTTTTTT.

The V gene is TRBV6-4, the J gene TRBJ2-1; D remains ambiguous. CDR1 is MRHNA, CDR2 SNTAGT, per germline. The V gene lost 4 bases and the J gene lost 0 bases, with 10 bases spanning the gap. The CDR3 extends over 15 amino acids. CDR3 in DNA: TGTGCCAGCAGTGTAGGGATCGGCTCCTACAATGAGCAGTTCTTC. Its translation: CASSVGIGSYNEQFF.

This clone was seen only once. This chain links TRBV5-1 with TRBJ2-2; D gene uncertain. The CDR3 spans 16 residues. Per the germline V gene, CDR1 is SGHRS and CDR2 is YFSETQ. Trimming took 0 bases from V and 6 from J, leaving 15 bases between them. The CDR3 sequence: CASSLVEQSRAGELFF. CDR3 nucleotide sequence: TGCGCCAGCAGCTTGGTTGAGCAGAGTAGGGCCGGGGAGCTGTTTTTT.

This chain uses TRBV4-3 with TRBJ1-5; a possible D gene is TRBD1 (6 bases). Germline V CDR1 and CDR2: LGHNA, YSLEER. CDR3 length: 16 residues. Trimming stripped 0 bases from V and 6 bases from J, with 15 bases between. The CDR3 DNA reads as TGCGCCAGCAGCCAAGATCTTCGGGGGCTTCGTCAGCCCCAGCATTTT. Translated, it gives CASSQDLRGLRQPQHF.